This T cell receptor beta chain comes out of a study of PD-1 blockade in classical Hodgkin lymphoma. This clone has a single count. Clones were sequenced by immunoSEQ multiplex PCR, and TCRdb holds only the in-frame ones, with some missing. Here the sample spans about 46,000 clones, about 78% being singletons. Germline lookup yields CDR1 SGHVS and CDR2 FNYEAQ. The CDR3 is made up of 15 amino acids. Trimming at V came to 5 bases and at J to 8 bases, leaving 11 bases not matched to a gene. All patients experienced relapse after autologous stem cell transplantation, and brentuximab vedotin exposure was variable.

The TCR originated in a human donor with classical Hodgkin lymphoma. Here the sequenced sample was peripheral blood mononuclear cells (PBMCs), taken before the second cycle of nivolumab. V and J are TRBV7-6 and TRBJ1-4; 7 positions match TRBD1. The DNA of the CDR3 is TGTGCCAGCAGCGATCGGACAGGTTTTCGCGAAAAACTGTTTTTT. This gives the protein CASSDRTGFREKLFF.